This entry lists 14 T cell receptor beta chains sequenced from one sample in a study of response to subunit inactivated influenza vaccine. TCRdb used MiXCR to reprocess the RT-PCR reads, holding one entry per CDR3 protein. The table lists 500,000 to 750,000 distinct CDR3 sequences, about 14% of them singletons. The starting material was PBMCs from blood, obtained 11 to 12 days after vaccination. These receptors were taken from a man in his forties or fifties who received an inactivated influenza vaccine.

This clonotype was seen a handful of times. As DNA, the CDR3 is TGTGCCAGCAGCCAATCCCTAAAAAGGAACACTGAAGCTTTCTTT. Amino acid sequence: CASSQSLKRNTEAFF. The genes are TRBV16 and TRBJ1-1, with unresolved D. This CDR3 comprises 15 residues. The V end was cut by 0 bases, the J end by 1 base, with 9 bases between. Germline CDR1 and CDR2: KGHSY and FQNENV.

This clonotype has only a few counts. Here the CDR3 reads CASSYRQAYNEQFF. The CDR3 nucleotides are TGTGCCAGCAGCTACCGGCAAGCCTACAATGAGCAGTTCTTC. The chain couples TRBV7-8 to TRBJ2-1; D is unresolved. V lost 4 bases and J lost 2, with 9 bases in between. Germline CDR1 reads SGHVS; CDR2 reads FQNEAQ. The CDR3 is 14 residues long.

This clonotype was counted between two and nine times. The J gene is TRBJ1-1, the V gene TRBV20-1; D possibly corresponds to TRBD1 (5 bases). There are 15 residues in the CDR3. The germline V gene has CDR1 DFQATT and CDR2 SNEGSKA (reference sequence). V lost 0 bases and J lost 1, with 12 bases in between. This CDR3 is CSARDASGGNTEAFF. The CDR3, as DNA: TGCAGTGCTAGAGATGCAAGTGGGGGGAACACTGAAGCTTTCTTT.

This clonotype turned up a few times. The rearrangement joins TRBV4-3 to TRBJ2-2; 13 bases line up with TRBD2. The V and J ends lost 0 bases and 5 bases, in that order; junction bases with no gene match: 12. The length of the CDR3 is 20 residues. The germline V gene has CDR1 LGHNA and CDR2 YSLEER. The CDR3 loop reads CASSQDRIGLAGVGTGELFF. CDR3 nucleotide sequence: TGCGCCAGCAGCCAAGATAGGATAGGACTAGCGGGAGTCGGGACCGGGGAGCTGTTTTTT.

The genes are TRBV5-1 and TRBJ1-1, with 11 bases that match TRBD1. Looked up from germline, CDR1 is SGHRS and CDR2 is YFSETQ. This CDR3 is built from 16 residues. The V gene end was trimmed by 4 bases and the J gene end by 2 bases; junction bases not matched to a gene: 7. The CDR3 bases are TGCGCCAGCAGCCCGTGGGGACAGGGGGGAAACACTGAAGCTTTCTTT. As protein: CASSPWGQGGNTEAFF. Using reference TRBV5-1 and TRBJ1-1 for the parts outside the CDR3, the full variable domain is KAGVTQTPRYLIKTRGQQVTLSCSPISGHRSVSWYQQTPGQGLQFLFEYFSETQRNKGNFPGRFSGRQFSNSRSEMNVSTLELGDSALYLCASSPWGQGGNTEAFFGQGTRLTVV.

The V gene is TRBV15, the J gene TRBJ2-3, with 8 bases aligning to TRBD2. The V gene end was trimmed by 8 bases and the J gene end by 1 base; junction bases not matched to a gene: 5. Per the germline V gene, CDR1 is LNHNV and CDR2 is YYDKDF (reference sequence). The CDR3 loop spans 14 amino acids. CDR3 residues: CATAGGPGTDTQYF. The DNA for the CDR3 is TGTGCCACCGCGGGGGGACCTGGCACAGATACGCAGTATTTT. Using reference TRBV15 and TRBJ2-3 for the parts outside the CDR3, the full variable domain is DAMVIQNPRYQVTQFGKPVTLSCSQTLNHNVMYWYQQKSSQAPKLLFHYYDKDFNNEADTPDNFQSRRPNTSFCFLDIRSPGLGDTAMYLCATAGGPGTDTQYFGPGTRLTVL.

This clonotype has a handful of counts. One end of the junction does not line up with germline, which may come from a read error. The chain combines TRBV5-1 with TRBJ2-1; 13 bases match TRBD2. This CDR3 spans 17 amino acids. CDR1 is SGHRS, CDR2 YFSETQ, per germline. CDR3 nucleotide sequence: TGCGCCAGCAGCTTGGGTACTAGCGGGGGGGCCTACGATGAGCAGTTCTTC. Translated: CASSLGTSGGAYDEQFF.

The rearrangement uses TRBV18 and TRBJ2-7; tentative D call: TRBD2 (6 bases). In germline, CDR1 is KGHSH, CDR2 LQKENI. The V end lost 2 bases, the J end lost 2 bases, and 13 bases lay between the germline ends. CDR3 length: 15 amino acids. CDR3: CASSPGEEQAYEQYF. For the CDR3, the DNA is TGTGCCAGCTCACCAGGGGAGGAACAGGCCTACGAGCAGTACTTC.

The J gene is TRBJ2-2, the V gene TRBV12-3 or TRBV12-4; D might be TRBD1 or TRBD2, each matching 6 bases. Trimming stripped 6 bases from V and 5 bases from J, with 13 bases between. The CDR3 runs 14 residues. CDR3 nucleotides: TGTGCCAGCAGCAAAAGGGGGGAAACCGGGGAGCTGTTTTTT. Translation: CASSKRGETGELFF.

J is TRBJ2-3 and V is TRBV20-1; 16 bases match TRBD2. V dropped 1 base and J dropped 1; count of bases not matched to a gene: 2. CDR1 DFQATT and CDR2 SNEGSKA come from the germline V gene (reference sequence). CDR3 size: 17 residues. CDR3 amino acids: CSARGGTSGGGTDTQYF. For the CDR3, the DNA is TGCAGTGCTAGAGGAGGGACTAGCGGGGGGGGCACAGATACGCAGTATTTT.

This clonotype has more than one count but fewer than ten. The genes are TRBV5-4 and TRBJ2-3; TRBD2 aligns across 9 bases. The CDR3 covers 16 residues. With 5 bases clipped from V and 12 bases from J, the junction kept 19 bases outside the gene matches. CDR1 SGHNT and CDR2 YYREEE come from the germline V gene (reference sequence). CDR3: CASSSEGGLAGRRQYF. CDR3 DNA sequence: TGTGCCAGCAGTTCCGAGGGGGGACTAGCTGGGAGAAGACAGTATTTT.

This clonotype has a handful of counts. The CDR3 bases are TGCAGTGCTAGAGGCCGGGCGATGGCTAGCGGGTGGAGCTCCTACGAGCAGTACTTC. Amino acid sequence: CSARGRAMASGWSSYEQYF. The chain uses TRBV20-1 and TRBJ2-7, with TRBD2 matching over 8 bases. After removal of 1 base from V and 0 bases from J, the junction contained 17 bases not matched to a gene. Looked up from germline, CDR1 is DFQATT and CDR2 is SNEGSKA (reference sequence). This CDR3 contains 19 residues.

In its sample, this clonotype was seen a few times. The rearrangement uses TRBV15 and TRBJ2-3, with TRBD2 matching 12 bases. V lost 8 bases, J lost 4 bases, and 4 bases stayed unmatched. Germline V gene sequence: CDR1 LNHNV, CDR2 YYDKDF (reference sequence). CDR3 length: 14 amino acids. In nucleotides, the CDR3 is TGTGCCACCGGGCTAGCGGGAGGGTCAGATACGCAGTATTTT. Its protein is CATGLAGGSDTQYF.

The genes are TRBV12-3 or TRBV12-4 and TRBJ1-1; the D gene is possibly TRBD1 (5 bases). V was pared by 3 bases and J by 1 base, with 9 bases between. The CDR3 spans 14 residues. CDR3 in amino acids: CASSFGRANTEAFF. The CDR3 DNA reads TGTGCCAGCAGTTTCGGCAGGGCGAACACTGAAGCTTTCTTT.